This TCR beta chain was observed in a study of shared clonotypes between healthy human individuals. Study details: Each donor's CD4 naive and CD4 memory cells filled three plates apiece, CD8 naive two, and CD8 memory one.

Trimming shortened V by 0 bases and J by 9 bases, and 22 bases separated the two germline ends. The CDR3 length is 17 residues. Germline CDR1 and CDR2: SGDLS and YYNGEE. Naive-designated CD8 cells lacked CD45RO, were positively enriched for CCR7, and omitted terminally differentiated effector memory CD45RA+ cells. Every subset had its genomic DNA shared out evenly among several immunoSEQ plates. Generated by immunoSEQ multiplex PCR, the TCRdb table keeps only in-frame clones and is missing some. This table holds about 2 million clones, about 95% found once. Study-level findings and limits: Of the naive CD4 clonotypes, roughly 5.2% were shared across a handful of donors.

Remarks on this clone: Its specificity is unknown.

J is TRBJ2-1 and V is TRBV9; perhaps D is TRBD1 or TRBD2 (5 bases each). The TCR was taken from a man younger than 35 in good health. The material sequenced was naive CD8+ T cells sorted from blood. This CDR3 is CASSVDGTEGIIGEQFF. The CDR3 DNA reads as TGTGCCAGCAGCGTAGATGGGACCGAGGGAATAATAGGTGAGCAGTTCTTC.